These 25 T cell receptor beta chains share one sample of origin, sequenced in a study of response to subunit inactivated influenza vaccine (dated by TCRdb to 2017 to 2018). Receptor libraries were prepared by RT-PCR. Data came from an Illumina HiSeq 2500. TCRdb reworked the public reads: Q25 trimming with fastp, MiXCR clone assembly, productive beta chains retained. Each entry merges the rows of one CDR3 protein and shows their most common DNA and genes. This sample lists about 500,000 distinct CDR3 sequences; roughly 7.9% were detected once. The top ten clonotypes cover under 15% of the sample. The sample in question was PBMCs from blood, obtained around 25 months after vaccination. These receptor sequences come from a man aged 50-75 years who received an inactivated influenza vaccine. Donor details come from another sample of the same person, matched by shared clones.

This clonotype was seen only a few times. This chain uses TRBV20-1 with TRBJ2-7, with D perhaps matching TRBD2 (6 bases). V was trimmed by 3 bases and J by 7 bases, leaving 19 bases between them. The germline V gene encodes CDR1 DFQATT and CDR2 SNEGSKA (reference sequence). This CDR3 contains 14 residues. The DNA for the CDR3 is TGCAGTGCTAGTTCGGTCAGAAGGGAGGATGAGCAGTACTTC. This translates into CSASSVRREDEQYF.

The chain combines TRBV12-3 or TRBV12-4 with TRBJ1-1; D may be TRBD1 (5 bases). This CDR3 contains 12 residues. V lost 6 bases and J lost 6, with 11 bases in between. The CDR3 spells CASRSRGAEAFF. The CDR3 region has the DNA TGTGCCAGCAGGTCTAGAGGGGCTGAAGCTTTCTTT.

The DNA for the CDR3 is TGCAGTGCTAGTTCCCTAGCGGGGAGCCCCGGCAGCACAGATACGCAGTATTTT. This gives the protein CSASSLAGSPGSTDTQYF. The chain links TRBV20-1 to TRBJ2-3, with 9 bases that match TRBD2. This CDR3 spans 18 amino acids. The germline gives CDR1 DFQATT, CDR2 SNEGSKA (reference sequence). With 3 bases clipped from V and 0 bases from J, the junction kept 13 bases outside the gene matches.

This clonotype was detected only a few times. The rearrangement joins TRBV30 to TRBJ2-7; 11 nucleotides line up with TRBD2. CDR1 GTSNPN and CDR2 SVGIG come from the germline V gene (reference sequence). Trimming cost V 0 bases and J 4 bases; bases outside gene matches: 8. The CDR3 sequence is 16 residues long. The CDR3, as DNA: TGTGCCTGGAGTGTTTGGGGGACTAGCGGTTCTTACGAGCAGTACTTC. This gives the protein CAWSVWGTSGSYEQYF.

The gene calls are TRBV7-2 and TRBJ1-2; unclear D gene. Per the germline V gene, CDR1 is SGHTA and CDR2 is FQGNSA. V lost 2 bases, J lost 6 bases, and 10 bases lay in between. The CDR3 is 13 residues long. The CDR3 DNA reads TGTGCCAGCAGCTTAATGTGGAGCGATGGCTACACCTTC. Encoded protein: CASSLMWSDGYTF.

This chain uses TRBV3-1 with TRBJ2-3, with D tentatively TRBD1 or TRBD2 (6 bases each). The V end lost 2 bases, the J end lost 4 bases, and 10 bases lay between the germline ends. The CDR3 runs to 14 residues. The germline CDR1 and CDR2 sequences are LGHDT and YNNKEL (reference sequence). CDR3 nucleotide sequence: TGTGCCAGCAGCCAATCAGGGGAGGCAGATACGCAGTATTTT. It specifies CASSQSGEADTQYF.

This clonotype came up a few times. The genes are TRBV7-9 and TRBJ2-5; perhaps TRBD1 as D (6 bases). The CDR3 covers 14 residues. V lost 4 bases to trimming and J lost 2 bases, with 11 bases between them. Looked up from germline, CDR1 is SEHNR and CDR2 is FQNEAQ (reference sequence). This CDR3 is CASSSRTDQETQYF. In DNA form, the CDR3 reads TGTGCCAGCAGCTCTCGGACAGATCAAGAGACCCAGTACTTC.

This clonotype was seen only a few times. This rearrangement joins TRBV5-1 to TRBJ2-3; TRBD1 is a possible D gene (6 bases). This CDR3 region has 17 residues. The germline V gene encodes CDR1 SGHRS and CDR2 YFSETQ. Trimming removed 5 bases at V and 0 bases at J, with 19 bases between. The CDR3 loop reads CASRVSWTAASTDTQYF. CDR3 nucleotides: TGCGCCAGCAGGGTGTCGTGGACAGCGGCTAGCACAGATACGCAGTATTTT.

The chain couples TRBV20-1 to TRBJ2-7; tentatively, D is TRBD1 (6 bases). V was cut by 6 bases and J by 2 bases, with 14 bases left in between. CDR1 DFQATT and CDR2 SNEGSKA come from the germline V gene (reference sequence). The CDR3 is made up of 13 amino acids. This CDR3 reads CSAMRTVTYEQYF. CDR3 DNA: TGCAGTGCGATGCGGACAGTTACCTACGAGCAGTACTTC.

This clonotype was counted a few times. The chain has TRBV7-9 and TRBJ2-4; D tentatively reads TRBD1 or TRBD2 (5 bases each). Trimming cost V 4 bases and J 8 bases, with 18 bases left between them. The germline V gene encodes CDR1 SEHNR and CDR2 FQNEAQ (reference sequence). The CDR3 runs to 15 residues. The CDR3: CASSSRDLAKDIQYF. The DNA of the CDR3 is TGTGCCAGCAGCTCCCGGGACCTAGCTAAAGACATTCAGTACTTC. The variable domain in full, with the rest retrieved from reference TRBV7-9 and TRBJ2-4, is DTGVSQNPRHKITKRGQNVTFRCDPISEHNRLYWYRQTLGQGPEFLTYFQNEAQLEKSRLLSDRFSAERPKGSFSTLEIQRTEQGDSAMYLCASSSRDLAKDIQYFGAGTRLSVL.

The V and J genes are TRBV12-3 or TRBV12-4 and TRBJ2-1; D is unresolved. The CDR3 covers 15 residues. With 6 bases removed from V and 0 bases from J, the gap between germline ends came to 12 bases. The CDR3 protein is CASSPFVSSYNEQFF. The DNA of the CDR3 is TGTGCCAGCAGCCCCTTCGTCAGCTCCTACAATGAGCAGTTCTTC.

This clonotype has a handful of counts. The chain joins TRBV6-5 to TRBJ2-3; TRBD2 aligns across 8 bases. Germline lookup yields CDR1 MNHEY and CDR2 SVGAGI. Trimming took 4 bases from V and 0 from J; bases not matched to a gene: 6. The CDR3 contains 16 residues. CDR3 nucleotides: TGTGCCAGCAGTTGGGGGGGACTAGTCAGCACAGATACGCAGTATTTT. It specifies CASSWGGLVSTDTQYF.

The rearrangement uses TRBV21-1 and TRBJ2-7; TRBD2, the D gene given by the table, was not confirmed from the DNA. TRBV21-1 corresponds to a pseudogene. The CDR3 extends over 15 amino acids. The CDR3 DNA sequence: TGTGCCAGCACCAGGGCCGGACAGGGCTCCTACGAGCAGTACTTC. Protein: CASTRAGQGSYEQYF.

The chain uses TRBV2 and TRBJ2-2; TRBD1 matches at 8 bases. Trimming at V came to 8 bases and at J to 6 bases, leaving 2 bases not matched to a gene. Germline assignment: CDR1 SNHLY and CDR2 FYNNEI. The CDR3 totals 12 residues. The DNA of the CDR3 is TGTGCCAGCGCCAGGGGGCCCGGGGAGCTGTTTTTT. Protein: CASARGPGELFF. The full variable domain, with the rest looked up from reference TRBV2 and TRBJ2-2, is EPEVTQTPSHQVTQMGQEVILRCVPISNHLYFYWYRQILGQKVEFLVSFYNNEISEKSEIFDDQFSVERPDGSNFTLKIRSTKLEDSAMYFCASARGPGELFFGEGSRLTVL.

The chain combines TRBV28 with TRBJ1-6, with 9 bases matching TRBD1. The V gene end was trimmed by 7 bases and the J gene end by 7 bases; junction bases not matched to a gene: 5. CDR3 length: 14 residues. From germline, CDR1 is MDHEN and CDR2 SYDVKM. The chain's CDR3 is CASKSGQGNSPLHF. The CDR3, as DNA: TGTGCCAGCAAGAGTGGACAGGGGAATTCACCCCTCCACTTT.

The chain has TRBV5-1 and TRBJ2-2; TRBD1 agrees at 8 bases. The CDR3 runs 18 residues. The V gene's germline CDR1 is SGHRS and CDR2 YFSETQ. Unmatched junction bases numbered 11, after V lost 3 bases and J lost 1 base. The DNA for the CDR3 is TGCGCCAGCAGCTCCTGGGATGTAGGGACAGGGAACACCGGGGAGCTGTTTTTT. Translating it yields CASSSWDVGTGNTGELFF.

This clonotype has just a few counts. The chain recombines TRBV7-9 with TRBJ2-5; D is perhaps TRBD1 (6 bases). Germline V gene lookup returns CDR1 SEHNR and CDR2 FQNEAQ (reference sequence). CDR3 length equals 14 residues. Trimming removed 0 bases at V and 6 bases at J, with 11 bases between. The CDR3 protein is CASSLAGAEKTQYF. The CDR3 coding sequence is TGTGCCAGCAGCTTAGCGGGGGCCGAAAAGACCCAGTACTTC.

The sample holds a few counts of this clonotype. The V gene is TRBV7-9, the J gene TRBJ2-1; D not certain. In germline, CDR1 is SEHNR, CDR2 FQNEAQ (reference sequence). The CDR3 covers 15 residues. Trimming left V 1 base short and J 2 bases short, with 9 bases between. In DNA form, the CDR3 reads TGTGCCAGCAGCTTAGTGCCGGAGCCCTACAATGAGCAGTTCTTC. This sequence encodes CASSLVPEPYNEQFF. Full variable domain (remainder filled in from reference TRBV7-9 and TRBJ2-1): DTGVSQNPRHKITKRGQNVTFRCDPISEHNRLYWYRQTLGQGPEFLTYFQNEAQLEKSRLLSDRFSAERPKGSFSTLEIQRTEQGDSAMYLCASSLVPEPYNEQFFGPGTRLTVL.

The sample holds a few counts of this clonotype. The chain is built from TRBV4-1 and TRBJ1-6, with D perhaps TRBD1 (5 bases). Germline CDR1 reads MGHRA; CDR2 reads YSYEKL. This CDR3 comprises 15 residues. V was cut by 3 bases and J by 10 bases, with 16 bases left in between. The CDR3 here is CASSQDGREGSPLHF. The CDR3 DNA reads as TGCGCCAGCAGCCAGGACGGCAGGGAAGGGTCACCCCTCCACTTT.

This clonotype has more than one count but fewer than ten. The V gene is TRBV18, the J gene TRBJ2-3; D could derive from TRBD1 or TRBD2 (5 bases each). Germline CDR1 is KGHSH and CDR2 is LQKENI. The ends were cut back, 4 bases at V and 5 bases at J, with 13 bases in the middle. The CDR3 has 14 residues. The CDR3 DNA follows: TGTGCCAGCTCACGGGACGGCTCAAGAGATACGCAGTATTTT. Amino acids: CASSRDGSRDTQYF.

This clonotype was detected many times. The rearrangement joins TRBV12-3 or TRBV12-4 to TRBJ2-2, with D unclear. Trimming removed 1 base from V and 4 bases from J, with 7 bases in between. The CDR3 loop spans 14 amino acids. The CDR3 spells CASSLGLSTGELFF. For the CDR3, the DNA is TGTGCCAGCAGTTTAGGACTGAGCACCGGGGAGCTGTTTTTT.

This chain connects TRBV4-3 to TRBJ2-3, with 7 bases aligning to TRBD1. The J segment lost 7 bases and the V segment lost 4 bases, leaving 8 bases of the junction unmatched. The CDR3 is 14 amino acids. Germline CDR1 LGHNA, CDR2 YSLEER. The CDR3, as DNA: TGCGCCAGCAGCCCCTGGACGACAGGGAATACGCAGTATTTT. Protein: CASSPWTTGNTQYF.

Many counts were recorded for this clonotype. DNA of the CDR3: TGTGCCAGCATATCAGACAGGGAGTCTGGAAACACCATATATTTT. Translating it yields CASISDRESGNTIYF. The V and J genes are TRBV7-9 and TRBJ1-3, with 7 nucleotides matching TRBD1. J lost 1 base, V lost 7 bases, and 7 bases had no gene match. In germline, CDR1 is SEHNR, CDR2 FQNEAQ (reference sequence). CDR3 length: 15 amino acids.

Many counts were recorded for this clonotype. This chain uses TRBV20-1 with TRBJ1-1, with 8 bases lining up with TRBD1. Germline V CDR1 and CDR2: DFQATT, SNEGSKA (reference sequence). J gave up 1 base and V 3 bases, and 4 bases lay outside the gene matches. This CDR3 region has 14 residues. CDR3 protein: CSASRDRRNTEAFF. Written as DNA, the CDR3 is TGCAGTGCTAGCAGGGACAGGAGGAACACTGAAGCTTTCTTT.

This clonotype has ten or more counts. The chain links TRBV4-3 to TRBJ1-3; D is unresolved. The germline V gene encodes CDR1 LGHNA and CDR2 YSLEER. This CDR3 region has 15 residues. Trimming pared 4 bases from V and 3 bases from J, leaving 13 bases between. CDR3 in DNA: TGCGCCAGCAGCCCAGGTGGGCTTCTTGGAAACACCATATATTTT. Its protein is CASSPGGLLGNTIYF.